This is a list of T cell receptor beta chains from one sample in a study of CD8+ T cells in alopecia areata. Libraries were prepared by immunoSEQ multiplex PCR; TCRdb keeps only in-frame clonotypes and omits some of them. This sample has fewer than 100,000 clones, with roughly three fifths found just once. This specimen consisted of CD8+ T cells sorted from blood, obtained at week 4, from a patient treated with tofacitinib. These receptors came from a human donor with alopecia areata. The CDR3 runs from the conserved cysteine through the conserved F or W. A D gene is named only where the DNA matches it firmly.

>TRBJ2-3|TRBD1|TRBV12-5
TGTGCTAGTAAGGCAGGGACAGAAGATACGCAGTATTTT
CASKAGTEDTQYF
>TRBJ2-3|-|TRBV9
TGTGCCAGCAGCGTAGGCGGGGTGGGCACAGATACGCAGTATTTT
CASSVGGVGTDTQYF
>TRBJ2-1|TRBD2|TRBV5-4
TGTGCCAGCAGACGTACGACTAGCGCTAGCTCCTACAATGAGCAGTTCTTC
CASRRTTSASSYNEQFF
>TRBJ2-3|-|TRBV7-2
TGTGCCAGCAGCCCGGCCGACGGCCGAACAGATACGCAGTATTTT
CASSPADGRTDTQYF
>TRBJ1-4|-|TRBV9
TGTGCCAGCAGCGGGACAGCGCTTAATGAAAAACTGTTTTTT
CASSGTALNEKLFF
>TRBJ1-1|-|TRBV5-1
TGCGCCAGCAGCTTGGTCCGGGGTACGAACACTGAAGCTTTCTTT
CASSLVRGTNTEAFF
>TRBJ2-7|-|TRBV30
TGTGCCTGGAGTCCGAAACCCGGAGGCGAGCAGTACTTC
CAWSPKPGGEQYF
>TRBJ1-5|TRBD1|TRBV23-1
TGCGCCAGCAGTCAATCGGCACAGGGGAACGGTCAGCCCCAGCATTTT
CASSQSAQGNGQPQHF
>TRBJ2-3|TRBD2|TRBV29-1
TGCAGCGTTAGCGGGGGGGCCCCAGATACGCAGTATTTT
CSVSGGAPDTQYF
>TRBJ1-2|-|TRBV9
TGTGCCAGCAGCGTAGGCGGGGGAGACTATGGCTACACCTTC
CASSVGGGDYGYTF